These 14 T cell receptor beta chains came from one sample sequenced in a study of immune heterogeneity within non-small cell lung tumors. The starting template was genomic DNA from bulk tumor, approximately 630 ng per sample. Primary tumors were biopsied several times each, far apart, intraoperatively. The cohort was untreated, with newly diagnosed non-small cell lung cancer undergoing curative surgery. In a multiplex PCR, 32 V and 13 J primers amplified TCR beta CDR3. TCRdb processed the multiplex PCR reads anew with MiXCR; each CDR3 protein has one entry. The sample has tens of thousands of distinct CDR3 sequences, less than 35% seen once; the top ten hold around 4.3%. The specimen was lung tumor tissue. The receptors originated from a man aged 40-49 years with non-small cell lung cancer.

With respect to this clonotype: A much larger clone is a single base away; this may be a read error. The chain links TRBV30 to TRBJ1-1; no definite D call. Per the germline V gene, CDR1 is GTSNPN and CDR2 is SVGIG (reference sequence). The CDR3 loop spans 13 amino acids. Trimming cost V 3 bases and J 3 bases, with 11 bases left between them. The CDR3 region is CAWSLQRHTEAFF. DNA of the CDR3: TGTGCCTGGAGCCTACAGAGGCACACTGAAGCTTTCTTT.

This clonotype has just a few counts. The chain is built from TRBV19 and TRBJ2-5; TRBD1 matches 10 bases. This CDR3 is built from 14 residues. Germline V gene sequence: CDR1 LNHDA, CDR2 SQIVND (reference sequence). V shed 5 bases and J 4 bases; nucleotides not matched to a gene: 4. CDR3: CASSPRDRGETQYF. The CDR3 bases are TGTGCCAGTAGTCCGAGGGACAGGGGAGAGACCCAGTACTTC.

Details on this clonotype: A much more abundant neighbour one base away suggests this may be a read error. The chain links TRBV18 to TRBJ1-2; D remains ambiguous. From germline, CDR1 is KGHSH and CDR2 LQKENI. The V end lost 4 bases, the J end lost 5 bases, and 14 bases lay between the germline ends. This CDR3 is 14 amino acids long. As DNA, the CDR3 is TGTGCCAGCTCACGGGAAGATGGCCCATATGGCTACACCTTC. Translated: CASSREDGPYGYTF.

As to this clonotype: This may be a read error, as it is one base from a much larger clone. The CDR3 loop is CASSLAGVVYEQYF. The CDR3 DNA reads as TGTGCCAGCAGCCTAGCGGGAGTCGTTTACGAGCAGTACTTC. The rearrangement links TRBV12-3 or TRBV12-4 to TRBJ2-7; 10 nucleotides line up with TRBD2. Trimming took 6 bases from V and 4 from J; bases not matched to a gene: 6. This CDR3 is 14 amino acids long.

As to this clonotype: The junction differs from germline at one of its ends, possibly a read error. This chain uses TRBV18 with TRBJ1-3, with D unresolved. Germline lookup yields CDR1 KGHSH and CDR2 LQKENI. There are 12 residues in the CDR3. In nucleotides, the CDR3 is TGTGCCAGCTCACCAACTGGAAACACCCTCCATTTT. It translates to CASSPTGNTLHF.

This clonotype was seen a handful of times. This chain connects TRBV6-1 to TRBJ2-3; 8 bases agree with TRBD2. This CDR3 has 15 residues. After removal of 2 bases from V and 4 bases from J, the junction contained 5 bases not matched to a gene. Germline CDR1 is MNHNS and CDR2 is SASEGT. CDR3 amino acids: CASSEIGRGSDTQYF. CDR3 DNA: TGTGCCAGCAGTGAAATCGGGAGGGGCTCAGATACGCAGTATTTT.

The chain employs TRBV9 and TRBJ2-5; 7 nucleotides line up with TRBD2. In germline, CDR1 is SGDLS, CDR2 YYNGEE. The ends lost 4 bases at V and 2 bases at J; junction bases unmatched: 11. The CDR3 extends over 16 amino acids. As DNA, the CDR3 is TGTGCCAGCAGCTCAGGCCCCTTGGGAGGGCAAGAGACCCAGTACTTC. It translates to CASSSGPLGGQETQYF.

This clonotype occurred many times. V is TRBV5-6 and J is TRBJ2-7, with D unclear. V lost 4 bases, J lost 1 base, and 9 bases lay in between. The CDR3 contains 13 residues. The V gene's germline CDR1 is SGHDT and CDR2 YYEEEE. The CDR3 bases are TGTGCCAGCAGCAACAGAGTTTCCTACGAGCAGTACTTC. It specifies CASSNRVSYEQYF.

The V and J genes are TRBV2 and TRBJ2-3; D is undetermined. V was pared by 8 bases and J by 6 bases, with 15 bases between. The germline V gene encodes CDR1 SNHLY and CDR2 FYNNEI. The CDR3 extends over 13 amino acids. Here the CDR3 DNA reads TGTGCCAGCGGAAAGCTCCTGGGGGATACGCAGTATTTT. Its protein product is CASGKLLGDTQYF.

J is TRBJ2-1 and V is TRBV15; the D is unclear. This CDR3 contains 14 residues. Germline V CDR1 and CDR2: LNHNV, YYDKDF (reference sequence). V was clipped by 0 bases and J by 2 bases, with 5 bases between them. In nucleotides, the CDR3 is TGTGCCACCAGCAGAGATGCAGCCTACAATGAGCAGTTCTTC. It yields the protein CATSRDAAYNEQFF.

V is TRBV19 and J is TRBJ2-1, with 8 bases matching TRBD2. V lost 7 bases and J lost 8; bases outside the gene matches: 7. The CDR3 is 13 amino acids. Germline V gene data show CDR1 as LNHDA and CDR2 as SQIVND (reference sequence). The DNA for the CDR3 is TGTGCCAGTACCCACCCCGGGAGGGATGAGCAGTTCTTC. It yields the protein CASTHPGRDEQFF.

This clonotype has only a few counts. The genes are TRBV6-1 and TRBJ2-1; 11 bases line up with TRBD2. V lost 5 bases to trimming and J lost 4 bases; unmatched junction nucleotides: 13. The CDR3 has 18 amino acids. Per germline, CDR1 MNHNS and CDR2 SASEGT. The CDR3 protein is CASSTGAPSGRLYNEQFF. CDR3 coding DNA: TGTGCCAGCAGTACGGGCGCGCCTAGCGGGAGGCTATACAATGAGCAGTTCTTC.

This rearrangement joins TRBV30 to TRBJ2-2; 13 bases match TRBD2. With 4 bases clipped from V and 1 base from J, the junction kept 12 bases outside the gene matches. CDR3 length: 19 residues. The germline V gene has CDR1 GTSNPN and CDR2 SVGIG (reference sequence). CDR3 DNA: TGTGCCTGGATGGTGGAGTTCCGACTAGCGGGGGGGAACACCGGGGAGCTGTTTTTT. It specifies CAWMVEFRLAGGNTGELFF.

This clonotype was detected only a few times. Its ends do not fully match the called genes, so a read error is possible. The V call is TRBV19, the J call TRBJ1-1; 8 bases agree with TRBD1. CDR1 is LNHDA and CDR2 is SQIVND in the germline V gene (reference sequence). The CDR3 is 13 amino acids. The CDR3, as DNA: TGTGCTAGTAACCAGGGGGCAAACACTGAAGCTTTCTTT. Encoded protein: CASNQGANTEAFF.